This TCR beta chain was obtained from a study of T cells in pancreatic ductal adenocarcinoma. Study-level results: Blood clonality (roughly 0.07) did not differ significantly from tumor (about 0.12). Tumor samples had fewer productive templates and approximately 8-fold fewer unique clonotypes than blood. The resected pancreatic cancer cohort was biased toward the minority with early-stage disease.

On this clone: Its antigen remains unknown.

Selected pancreatic ductal adenocarcinoma patients had undergone surgery without neoadjuvant therapy. Using immunoSEQ multiplex PCR, the repertoire was profiled, and TCRdb retains in-frame clones only, with some absent. The table records some 5,400 clones, 70% to 80% of them present only once. The CDR3 consists of 14 residues. From germline, CDR1 is MNHEY and CDR2 SMNVEV (reference sequence). V gave up 1 base and J gave up 7 bases; unmatched junction bases: 6. The TCR sequence derives from a human donor with pancreatic ductal adenocarcinoma. Sequencing was done on a sample of pancreatic tumor tissue. The chain is built from TRBV27 and TRBJ1-1; TRBD1 matches 7 bases. The CDR3 reads CASSLWSGGSEAFF. DNA of the CDR3: TGTGCCAGCAGTTTATGGTCAGGGGGAAGTGAAGCTTTCTTT.